One TCR beta chain is described in this entry. Profiled with immunoSEQ multiplex PCR; TCRdb holds only in-frame clones, not every one. The repertoire holds over 1,500 clones, with about 15% as singletons. The data originate from a study of tumour-infiltrating T cells in Burkitt lymphoma. Background on the study: Repertoire clonality predicted overall and progression-free survival.

Trimming shortened V by 0 bases and J by 9 bases, and 15 bases separated the two germline ends. Germline-derived CDR1 and CDR2 are LNHDA and SQIVND (reference sequence). The CDR3 extends over 15 amino acids. The material sequenced was tumor tissue. The sequence was obtained from a human donor with diffuse large B-cell lymphoma. The V gene is TRBV19, the J gene TRBJ2-1, with D possibly matching TRBD2 (5 bases). This CDR3 is CASSIESLARSEQFF. CDR3 DNA sequence: TGTGCCAGTAGTATAGAGTCTCTAGCTCGTAGTGAGCAGTTCTTC.